These T cell receptor beta chains were read from a single sample in a study of T-cell memory formation after mild COVID-19. TCRdb reprocessed the 5' RACE reads with MiXCR, giving one entry per CDR3 protein. The sample shows 180,000 or so distinct CDR3 sequences, approximately 10% of them seen only once. Sequenced input: PBMCs or a T cell subset sorted from them (not recorded which). The origin of the receptors is a man aged 18 to 30 who had mild COVID-19 (a few samples of this study predate the infection). Cell type and time point are not known. Each CDR3 is given with its conserved first and last residue. D genes are given only for firm matches. Not all rows give a size; the values are once, few, many and, for expanded clones, a class.

j_call,d_call,clone_size,v_call,cdr3_nt,cdr3_aa
TRBJ2-3,TRBD1,-,TRBV5-1,TGCGCCAGCAAAGTCCAGGGACAGGCCACAGATACGCAGTATTTT,CASKVQGQATDTQYF
TRBJ2-3,TRBD2,-,TRBV20-1,TGCAGTGCTAAGAGCGGGGGCACAGATACGCAGTATTTT,CSAKSGGTDTQYF
TRBJ1-2,TRBD1,-,TRBV4-2,TGTGCCAGCAGCACCGGGACAGGGAGGGTCGGCTACACCTTC,CASSTGTGRVGYTF
TRBJ1-1,-,few,TRBV24-1,TGTGCCACCAGTGATGCTCACACTGAAGCTTTCTTT,CATSDAHTEAFF
TRBJ2-2,TRBD1,-,TRBV28,TGTGCCAGCAGGATGGGACAGGGGGTCACCGGGGAGCTGTTTTTT,CASRMGQGVTGELFF
TRBJ2-3,TRBD1,-,TRBV18,TGTGCCAGCTCACCTACCGGGACAGGGGGCACAGATACGCAGTATTTT,CASSPTGTGGTDTQYF
TRBJ1-2,-,many,TRBV5-1,TGCGCCAGCAGCTTGGCGGATGTTGCCTATGGCTACACCTTC,CASSLADVAYGYTF
TRBJ2-2,TRBD2,many,TRBV7-2,TGTGCCAGCAGCCAGTCCCGGGGGGGCCACGGGGAGCTGTTTTTT,CASSQSRGGHGELFF
TRBJ2-5,-,-,TRBV9,TGTGCCAGCAGCGTACTCCTACAGGCTGGGGAGACCCAGTACTTC,CASSVLLQAGETQYF
TRBJ2-7,TRBD2,few,TRBV20-1,TGCAGTGCCTCGTTCGGGGGGGCATTTGAGCAGTACTTC,CSASFGGAFEQYF
TRBJ1-5,TRBD1,few,TRBV24-1,TGTGCCACCAGTGATGGACGACAGGGGTCCGTTCAGCCCCAGCATTTT,CATSDGRQGSVQPQHF
TRBJ2-5,TRBD2,few,TRBV19,TGTGCCAGCCGCCCGGCTAGCGGTGATCAAGAGACCCAGTACTTC,CASRPASGDQETQYF
TRBJ1-1,-,many,TRBV7-9,TGTGCCAGCAGCTTTAAATCCGGGAACACTGAAGCTTTCTTT,CASSFKSGNTEAFF
TRBJ1-1,-,-,TRBV3-1,TGTGCCAGCAGCGAACAGATCATGAACACTGAAGCTTTCTTT,CASSEQIMNTEAFF
TRBJ1-5,TRBD1,many,TRBV20-1,TGCAGTGCTACAGGGGGTAACAATCAGCCCCAGCATTTT,CSATGGNNQPQHF
TRBJ2-1,-,few,TRBV20-1,TGCAGTGCCCCCCAGACGGCAAGGGCCGGCAATGAGCAGTTCTTC,CSAPQTARAGNEQFF
TRBJ1-3,-,-,TRBV10-3,TGTGCCATCAGTGAGACCAGGGCTGGAAACACCATATATTTT,CAISETRAGNTIYF
TRBJ1-4,TRBD1,few,TRBV4-1,TGCGCCAGCAGCCATCGAATACAGGGGGGGAATGAAAAACTGTTTTTT,CASSHRIQGGNEKLFF
TRBJ1-3,-,-,TRBV2,TGTGCCAGCACCTCGAGCGGGCAGACTGGAAACACCATATATTTT,CASTSSGQTGNTIYF
TRBJ2-5,-,-,TRBV20-1,TGCAGTGCTAGAGACGAGGGGGGCCAAGAGACCCAGTACTTC,CSARDEGGQETQYF
TRBJ1-2,-,-,TRBV4-2,TGTGCCAGCAGCCAAGACAGTAGTGGCTACACCTTC,CASSQDSSGYTF
TRBJ2-7,-,-,TRBV5-1,TGCGCCAGCAGCCCCGGAGCCAGGGGAGGCGAGCAGTACTTC,CASSPGARGGEQYF
TRBJ2-4,TRBD2,-,TRBV24-1,TGTGCCACGTCCGGGAGGGTTGGCATTCAGTACTTC,CATSGRVGIQYF
TRBJ1-2,-,-,TRBV6-2/TRBV6-3,TGTGCCAGCAGTTACCCTGGCTATGGCTACACCTTC,CASSYPGYGYTF
TRBJ2-1,TRBD2,few,TRBV6-6,TGTGCCAGCAGTTACCCTACCAGACTAGCGGGGGGGAGCTCGGCGAATGAGCAGTTCTTC,CASSYPTRLAGGSSANEQFF
TRBJ2-3,-,-,TRBV6-2/TRBV6-3,TGTGCCAGCAGTTACATCTCGGGGGAAATCACAGATACGCAGTATTTT,CASSYISGEITDTQYF
TRBJ1-1,TRBD1,few,TRBV10-3,TGTGCCATCAGGGGGGGACAGGGGATGAACACTGAAGCTTTCTTT,CAIRGGQGMNTEAFF
TRBJ1-6,-,few,TRBV6-5,TGTGCCAGCAGTCCCGAGGGGGGGAATTCACCCCTCCACTTT,CASSPEGGNSPLHF
TRBJ2-7,-,few,TRBV6-2/TRBV6-3,TGTGCCACGTTGGCGGGTTTTGGCTACGAGCAGTACTTC,CATLAGFGYEQYF
TRBJ1-1,-,few,TRBV18,TGTGCCAGCTCAATCAGGGCCGGTGAAGCTTTCTTT,CASSIRAGEAFF
TRBJ1-2,-,-,TRBV6-5,TGTGCCAGCAGATCCGCAGGATCTTCGGTAGATGGCTACACCTTC,CASRSAGSSVDGYTF
TRBJ1-5,-,few,TRBV4-3,TGCGCCAGCAGCCAAGATCTGGGGGCAGGGCAGCCCCAGCATTTT,CASSQDLGAGQPQHF
TRBJ2-2,-,-,TRBV5-1,TGCGCCAGCAGCTTGGTGGCCCTGGGGACCGGGGAGCTGTTTTTT,CASSLVALGTGELFF
TRBJ1-1,TRBD1,few,TRBV7-2,TGTGCCAGCAGCGATAGACAGGGTTATACTGAAGCTTTCTTT,CASSDRQGYTEAFF
TRBJ2-7,-,few,TRBV18,TGTGCCAGCTCACCACGGAGGGGCAGTTCCTACGAGCAGTACTTC,CASSPRRGSSYEQYF
TRBJ1-2,TRBD1,-,TRBV5-1,TGCGCCAGCAGCTGGGGACAGGGGAATGGCTACACCTTC,CASSWGQGNGYTF